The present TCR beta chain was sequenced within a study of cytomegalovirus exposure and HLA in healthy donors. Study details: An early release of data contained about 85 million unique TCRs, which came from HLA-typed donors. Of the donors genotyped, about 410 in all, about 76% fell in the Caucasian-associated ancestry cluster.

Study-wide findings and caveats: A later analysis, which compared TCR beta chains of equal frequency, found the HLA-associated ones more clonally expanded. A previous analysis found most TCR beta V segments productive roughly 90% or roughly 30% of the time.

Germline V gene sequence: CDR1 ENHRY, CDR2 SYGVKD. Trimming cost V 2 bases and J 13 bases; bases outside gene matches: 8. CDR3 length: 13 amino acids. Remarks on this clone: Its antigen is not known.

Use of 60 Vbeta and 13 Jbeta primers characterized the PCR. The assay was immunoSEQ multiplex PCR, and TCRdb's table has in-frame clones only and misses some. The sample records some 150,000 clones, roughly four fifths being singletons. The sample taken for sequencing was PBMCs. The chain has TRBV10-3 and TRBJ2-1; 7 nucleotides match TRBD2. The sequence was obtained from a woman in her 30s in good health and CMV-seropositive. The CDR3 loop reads CAISEGQPSGQFF. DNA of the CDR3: TGTGCCATCAGTGAGGGGCAGCCTAGCGGCCAGTTCTTC.